Detailed here is one TCR beta chain. Its antigen is currently unknown. Assay used: immunoSEQ multiplex PCR; TCRdb lists only in-frame clones, some missing. Among approximately 11,000 clones, 80% were seen once, and the ten largest hold 34%. Each patient relapsed following autologous stem cell transplantation, and prior brentuximab vedotin exposure differed. The source of the sample is a study of PD-1 blockade in classical Hodgkin lymphoma. Study-level points and caveats: The study found complete responders had baseline diversity similar to newly diagnosed patients.

The sequencing here drew on peripheral blood mononuclear cells (PBMCs), taken before the second cycle of nivolumab. The clonotype comes from a human donor with classical Hodgkin lymphoma.

The CDR3 DNA follows: TGCGCCAGCGGGGACAGTGAGCAGTTCTTC. Translating it yields CASGDSEQFF. V and J are TRBV10-2 and TRBJ2-1; 7 nucleotides agree with TRBD1. Germline V gene lookup returns CDR1 WSHSY and CDR2 SAAADI. The V gene end was trimmed by 8 bases and the J gene end by 9 bases; junction bases not matched to a gene: 1. This CDR3 comprises 10 residues.